These 19 T cell receptor beta chains originate from one sample sequenced in a study of blood T cell repertoires in COVID-19. TCRdb keeps only in-frame clones here, not all; method: immunoSEQ multiplex PCR. Found here are about 56,000 clones, roughly 88% of them singletons; the top ten hold roughly 4%. The sample comprised peripheral blood. The source is a man aged 45-65 years with active COVID-19.

The chain joins TRBV2 to TRBJ2-2, with 9 bases that match TRBD1. Germline V gives CDR1 SNHLY, CDR2 FYNNEI. This CDR3 is 15 amino acids long. V lost 8 bases to trimming and J lost 1 base; unmatched junction nucleotides: 5. The CDR3 reads CASVRGQGNTGELFF. DNA for the CDR3: TGTGCCAGCGTTAGGGGACAGGGGAACACCGGGGAGCTGTTTTTT.

The rearrangement joins TRBV3-1 (or the pseudogene TRBV3-2) to TRBJ2-7, with D hard to call. This CDR3 contains 14 residues. Trimming removed 1 base from V and 0 bases from J, with 7 bases in between. Germline CDR1 is LGHDT and CDR2 is YNNKEL (reference sequence). The CDR3 region has the DNA TGTGCCAGCAGCCAAGTGTCTCTCTCCTACGAGCAGTACTTC. Its protein product is CASSQVSLSYEQYF.

This clone was detected a few times. This sequence joins TRBV4-1 and TRBJ2-7, with D possibly TRBD2 on 6 matching bases. With 1 base removed from V and 1 base from J, the gap between germline ends came to 20 bases. Germline V gives CDR1 MGHRA, CDR2 YSYEKL. The CDR3 is 18 amino acids. In DNA form, the CDR3 reads TGCGCCAGCAGCCAAGGGAGGGCTAGCGCCTCCGGATCCTACGAGCAGTACTTC. Translation gives CASSQGRASASGSYEQYF.

This chain joins TRBV7-9 and TRBJ2-3, with a weak D call TRBD2 (5 bases). This CDR3 spans 13 amino acids. Germline V gives CDR1 SEHNR, CDR2 FQNEAQ (reference sequence). V lost 1 base and J lost 5, with 7 bases in between. CDR3 residues: CASSLGERDTQYF. CDR3 sequence (DNA): TGTGCCAGCAGCTTAGGGGAGAGAGATACGCAGTATTTT.

The J gene is TRBJ2-1, the V gene TRBV10-2; 13 bases align to TRBD2. Trimming at V came to 8 bases and at J to 10 bases, leaving 8 bases not matched to a gene. The CDR3 runs 14 residues. Germline CDR1 and CDR2: WSHSY and SAAADI. CDR3 DNA sequence: TGCGCCAGCCGCAAGACTAGCGGGGGGCGGGAGCAGTTCTTC. It translates to CASRKTSGGREQFF.

The rearrangement uses TRBV15 and TRBJ2-1, with unresolved D. This CDR3 is 14 amino acids long. Trimming took 0 bases from V and 6 from J, leaving 9 bases between them. Germline assignment: CDR1 LNHNV and CDR2 YYDKDF (reference sequence). The CDR3 DNA is TGTGCCACCAGCAGAGACCTGGCCACCAATGAGCAGTTCTTC. This codes for CATSRDLATNEQFF.

V and J are TRBV20-1 and TRBJ1-2; D is unclear. Germline V gene data show CDR1 as DFQATT and CDR2 as SNEGSKA (reference sequence). This CDR3 is 11 amino acids long. Deletions cut 6 bases from V and 8 bases from J, with 13 bases between. The chain's CDR3 is CSANPGRGYTF. CDR3 sequence (DNA): TGCAGTGCAAACCCCGGTCGCGGCTACACCTTC.

The chain is built from TRBV30 and TRBJ1-4, with D perhaps matching TRBD1 (5 bases). Germline V CDR1 and CDR2: GTSNPN, SVGIG (reference sequence). V shed 0 bases and J shed 10 bases, with 15 bases lying between them. The CDR3 consists of 14 residues. CDR3 region: CAWSVQVPVGKLFF. The CDR3 DNA reads as TGTGCCTGGAGTGTACAGGTCCCGGTCGGAAAACTGTTTTTT.

This clone was picked up one time. This chain joins TRBV5-8 and TRBJ2-5; 8 bases are shared with TRBD1. This CDR3 has 14 residues. V lost 5 bases and J lost 5; bases outside the gene matches: 8. Germline CDR1 SGHTS, CDR2 YDEGEE. CDR3 coding DNA: TGTGCCAGCAGACGGCAGGGGGCCGGGGAGACCCAGTACTTC. It yields the protein CASRRQGAGETQYF.

The chain's CDR3 is CASSPGGLAVQYF. The DNA for the CDR3 is TGCGCCAGCAGCCCAGGGGGACTAGCGGTACAGTACTTC. V and J are TRBV5-1 and TRBJ2-5; 11 bases align to TRBD2. In germline, CDR1 is SGHRS, CDR2 YFSETQ. J was trimmed by 11 bases and V by 4 bases; bases with no gene match: 7. The CDR3 runs 13 residues.

CDR3 protein: CASRPTGGNYGYTF. The CDR3 DNA reads TGTGCCAGCAGACCCACAGGGGGTAACTATGGCTACACCTTC. The rearrangement links TRBV6-5 to TRBJ1-2, with 8 positions matching TRBD1. Germline CDR1 MNHEY, CDR2 SVGAGI. J was trimmed by 1 base and V by 6 bases; bases with no gene match: 4. The CDR3 covers 14 residues.

This clone turned up a few times. The chain uses TRBV28 and TRBJ1-1; D possibly corresponds to TRBD1 (5 bases). This CDR3 comprises 13 residues. With 4 bases removed from V and 7 bases from J, the gap between germline ends came to 13 bases. CDR1 and CDR2 from the germline V gene are MDHEN and SYDVKM. DNA for the CDR3: TGTGCCAGCAGTTCGGACAAGGCCTTTGAAGCTTTCTTT. Residues: CASSSDKAFEAFF.

The chain links TRBV4-1 to TRBJ2-5; D unclear. Germline loops: CDR1 MGHRA, CDR2 YSYEKL. CDR3 length equals 13 residues. Trimming shortened V by 0 bases and J by 3 bases, and 5 bases separated the two germline ends. The CDR3 sequence: CASSQDTEETQYF. The CDR3 bases are TGCGCCAGCAGCCAAGACACGGAAGAGACCCAGTACTTC.

V usage is TRBV2 and J usage is TRBJ1-2; 7 bases align to TRBD1. This CDR3 comprises 15 residues. Germline loops: CDR1 SNHLY, CDR2 FYNNEI. The ends lost 0 bases at V and 8 bases at J; junction bases unmatched: 9. CDR3 in amino acids: CASSEAPDRVGGYTF. The CDR3 nucleotides are TGTGCCAGCAGTGAAGCTCCCGACAGGGTTGGCGGCTACACCTTC.

The sample holds one count of this clone. This chain joins TRBV27 and TRBJ1-1, with a weak D call TRBD1 (5 bases). This CDR3 has 11 amino acids. V gave up 4 bases and J gave up 8 bases, with 8 bases separating them. In germline, CDR1 is MNHEY, CDR2 SMNVEV (reference sequence). CDR3 in amino acids: CASSSGNEAFF. CDR3 nucleotide sequence: TGTGCCAGCAGTTCAGGGAACGAAGCTTTCTTT.

The chain uses TRBV20-1 and TRBJ2-1; the match to TRBD2 covers 10 bases. V was clipped by 3 bases and J by 4 bases; unmatched bases: 12. The length of the CDR3 is 17 residues. Germline values: CDR1 DFQATT, CDR2 SNEGSKA (reference sequence). Here the CDR3 reads CSASPSGGMGRYNEQFF. For the CDR3, the DNA is TGCAGTGCTAGTCCTAGCGGGGGCATGGGGCGGTACAATGAGCAGTTCTTC.

V and J are TRBV19 and TRBJ2-3; 9 bases align to TRBD2. V lost 7 bases to trimming and J lost 4 bases; unmatched junction nucleotides: 9. The germline V gene encodes CDR1 LNHDA and CDR2 SQIVND (reference sequence). The CDR3 loop spans 15 amino acids. The chain's CDR3 is CASNEEAGGPDTQYF. The CDR3, as DNA: TGTGCCAGTAATGAGGAAGCGGGGGGTCCAGATACGCAGTATTTT.

This chain links TRBV4-2 with TRBJ1-4; D unclear. V was shortened by 0 bases and J by 8 bases, with 4 bases between the two germline ends. The length of the CDR3 is 12 residues. CDR1 is LGHNA and CDR2 is YNFKEQ in the germline V gene. CDR3 residues: CASSQEREKLFF. In DNA form, the CDR3 reads TGTGCCAGCAGCCAAGAGCGGGAAAAACTGTTTTTT.

J is TRBJ1-2 and V is TRBV3-1 (or the pseudogene TRBV3-2); 7 bases are a match to TRBD1. Unmatched junction bases numbered 6, after V lost 0 bases and J lost 5 bases. The CDR3 loop spans 15 amino acids. Germline V gene data show CDR1 as LGHDT and CDR2 as YNNKEL (reference sequence). CDR3 sequence (DNA): TGTGCCAGCAGCCAAGAGTCACAGGGGACGTATGGCTACACCTTC. Its protein product is CASSQESQGTYGYTF.